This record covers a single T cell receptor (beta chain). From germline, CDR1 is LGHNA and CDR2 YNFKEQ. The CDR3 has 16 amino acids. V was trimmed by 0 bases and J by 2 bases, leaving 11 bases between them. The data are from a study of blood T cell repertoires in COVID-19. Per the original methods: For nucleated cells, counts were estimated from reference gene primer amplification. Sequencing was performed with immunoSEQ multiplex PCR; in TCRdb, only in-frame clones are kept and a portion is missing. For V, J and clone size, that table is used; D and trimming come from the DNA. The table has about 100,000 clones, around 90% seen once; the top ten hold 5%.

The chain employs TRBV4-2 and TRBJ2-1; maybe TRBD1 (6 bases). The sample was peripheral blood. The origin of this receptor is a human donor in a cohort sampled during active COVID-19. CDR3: CASSQDLGGTYNEQFF. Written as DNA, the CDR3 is TGTGCCAGCAGCCAAGATCTAGGGGGAACCTACAATGAGCAGTTCTTC.